The 9 T cell receptor beta chains in this list originate from one sample, sequenced in a study of blood T cell repertoires in COVID-19. Method: immunoSEQ multiplex PCR; TCRdb's copy keeps in-frame clones and lacks some. The table records fewer than 200,000 clones, around 83% of them present only once. What was sequenced was peripheral blood. Every receptor here comes from a human donor in a cohort sampled during active COVID-19.

V and J are TRBV7-2 and TRBJ2-2; 11 nucleotides align to TRBD2. This CDR3 spans 15 amino acids. From germline, CDR1 is SGHTA and CDR2 FQGNSA. The ends lost 5 bases at V and 4 bases at J; junction bases unmatched: 3. The CDR3 DNA is TGTGCCAGCAGCCCCCTAGCGGGGGGCACCGGGGAGCTGTTTTTT. Its protein product is CASSPLAGGTGELFF.

The chain recombines TRBV19 with TRBJ2-1; the D gene is possibly TRBD2 (6 bases). The V gene lost 2 bases and the J gene lost 9 bases, with 8 bases spanning the gap. This CDR3 has 12 amino acids. The germline CDR1 and CDR2 sequences are LNHDA and SQIVND (reference sequence). In nucleotides, the CDR3 is TGTGCCAGTAGTATATGGAGGGGTGAGCAGTTCTTC. Translation gives CASSIWRGEQFF.

This clone was observed a handful of times. The chain carries TRBV3-1 (or the pseudogene TRBV3-2) and TRBJ2-1; 7 bases fit TRBD1. The V and J ends lost 0 bases and 4 bases, in that order; junction bases with no gene match: 3. The germline gives CDR1 LGHDT, CDR2 YNNKEL (reference sequence). The CDR3 is made up of 15 amino acids. CDR3: CASSQDPRGYNEQFF. The CDR3 bases are TGTGCCAGCAGCCAAGATCCCAGGGGGTACAATGAGCAGTTCTTC.

This chain connects TRBV6-6 to TRBJ1-1; 8 bases match TRBD1. The CDR3 length is 15 residues. The germline CDR1 and CDR2 sequences are MNHNY and SVGAGI (reference sequence). V shed 5 bases, J shed 4 bases, and the junction held 9 bases outside the gene matches. The CDR3 sequence: CASSPILDRATEAFF. The CDR3 DNA is TGTGCCAGCAGTCCGATCTTGGACAGGGCCACTGAAGCTTTCTTT.

CDR3 protein: CASSKGGRTYNEQFF. CDR3 DNA: TGTGCCAGCAGCAAAGGTGGGAGAACCTACAATGAGCAGTTCTTC. V and J are TRBV21-1 and TRBJ2-1; no check of the table's D call, TRBD2, against the DNA was made. TRBV21-1 corresponds to a pseudogene. The CDR3 contains 15 residues.

This rearrangement joins TRBV6-1 to TRBJ1-1; 7 bases line up with TRBD1. The V segment lost 2 bases and the J segment 4 bases; nucleotides outside the gene matches: 7. From germline, CDR1 is MNHNS and CDR2 SASEGT. The CDR3 length is 15 residues. CDR3 in amino acids: CASSEQTGHGTEAFF. In DNA form, the CDR3 reads TGTGCCAGCAGTGAACAGACAGGGCATGGCACTGAAGCTTTCTTT.

J is TRBJ2-7 and V is TRBV4-1; maybe TRBD1 (6 bases). The germline CDR1 and CDR2 sequences are MGHRA and YSYEKL. Deletions cut 4 bases from V and 6 bases from J, with 10 bases between. CDR3 length equals 12 residues. The CDR3 DNA reads TGCGCCAGCAGCCCCGACAGGTCCGAGCAGTACTTC. It is translated as CASSPDRSEQYF.

This chain links TRBV11-2 with TRBJ1-1, with 8 bases aligning to TRBD1. J gave up 10 bases and V 5 bases, and 6 bases lay outside the gene matches. Germline CDR1 SGHAT, CDR2 FQNNGV. The CDR3 extends over 12 amino acids. The CDR3 sequence: CASSPDRVSAFF. The CDR3 DNA is TGTGCCAGCAGCCCGGACAGGGTGTCAGCTTTCTTT.

The chain joins TRBV7-2 to TRBJ1-6; D perhaps matches TRBD1 (6 bases). The V end was cut by 2 bases, the J end by 3 bases, with 11 bases between. Looked up from germline, CDR1 is SGHTA and CDR2 is FQGNSA. The CDR3 length is 16 residues. CDR3 sequence: CASSLFGGDYNSPLHF. The CDR3 coding sequence is TGTGCCAGCAGCTTATTTGGGGGCGACTATAATTCACCCCTCCACTTT. The full variable domain, with the rest looked up from reference TRBV7-2 and TRBJ1-6, is GAGVSQSPSNKVTEKGKDVELRCDPISGHTALYWYRQSLGQGLEFLIYFQGNSAPDKSGLPSDRFSAERTGGSVSTLTIQRTQQEDSAVYLCASSLFGGDYNSPLHFGNGTRLTVT.